One sample yielded the 30 T cell receptor beta chains listed below, sequenced in a study of T and B cells in COVID-19 patients. TRB was amplified from around 250-460 ng of blood genomic DNA. BIOMED2 TRB-A/B primer pools were used in multiplex TRB PCR. Each CDR3 protein is one row after TCRdb ran MiXCR on the multiplex PCR reads. The repertoire includes 5,500 to 8,000 distinct CDR3 sequences, approximately 32% of them detected once, and approximately 24% sits in the top ten. Sequencing was done on a sample of blood. These receptors were taken from a human donor who had recovered from COVID-19.

V is TRBV12-3 or TRBV12-4 and J is TRBJ2-2, with D perhaps TRBD1 (5 bases). With 7 bases removed from V and 8 bases from J, the gap between germline ends came to 11 bases. CDR3 length: 12 amino acids. The CDR3 here is CASNFRQGELFF. The CDR3 nucleotides are TGTGCCAGCAACTTCCGACAGGGGGAGCTGTTTTTT.

The rearrangement joins TRBV7-6 to TRBJ2-1, with D hard to call. The CDR3 contains 16 residues. Germline CDR1 and CDR2: SGHVS and FNYEAQ. V was trimmed by 5 bases and J by 0 bases, leaving 14 bases between them. CDR3 protein: CASSHRPSDSYNEQFF. CDR3 coding DNA: TGTGCCAGCAGCCACCGACCTTCCGACTCCTACAATGAGCAGTTCTTC. Full variable domain (missing parts from reference TRBV7-6 and TRBJ2-1): GAGVSQSPRYKVTKRGQDVALRCDPISGHVSLYWYRQALGQGPEFLTYFNYEAQQDKSGLPNDRFSAERPEGSISTLTIQRTEQRDSAMYRCASSHRPSDSYNEQFFGPGTRLTVL.

A remark on this clonotype: The junction and the germline gene differ at one end; a read error may be behind it. The chain recombines TRBV15 with TRBJ2-4; 10 bases line up with TRBD2. The CDR3 has 15 amino acids. Per germline, CDR1 LNHNV and CDR2 YYDKDF (reference sequence). CDR3 protein: CATSGDQRGGDIQYF. The DNA for the CDR3 is TGTGCCACCAGCGGAGATCAGCGGGGGGGGGACATTCAGTACTTC.

This clonotype is termed medium-sized (0.01 to 0.1%). This chain uses TRBV29-1 with TRBJ2-2, with D perhaps matching TRBD1 or TRBD2 (6 bases each). This CDR3 is built from 12 residues. Germline V gene data show CDR1 as SQVTM and CDR2 as ANQGSEA. The V gene lost 3 bases and the J gene lost 6 bases, with 8 bases spanning the gap. The CDR3 nucleotides read TGCAGCGTTGATGGGGGGCCCGGGGAGCTGTTTTTT. Protein product: CSVDGGPGELFF.

This clonotype was recorded a few times. This rearrangement joins TRBV19 to TRBJ1-3; 8 positions agree with TRBD1. The CDR3 has 16 amino acids. V lost 2 bases, J lost 0 bases, and 3 bases stayed unmatched. Germline CDR1 and CDR2: LNHDA and SQIVND (reference sequence). The CDR3 loop is CASSIQGAGSGNTIYF. CDR3 in DNA: TGTGCCAGTAGTATACAGGGGGCCGGCTCTGGAAACACCATATATTTT.

The genes are TRBV27 and TRBJ1-6; D is uncertain. Trimming took off 1 base at V and 5 bases at J, with 9 bases between the two ends. The CDR3 totals 15 residues. From germline, CDR1 is MNHEY and CDR2 SMNVEV (reference sequence). The CDR3 DNA reads as TGTGCCAGCAGTTTATTGTTGGTTAATAATTCACCCCTCCACTTT. Its protein is CASSLLLVNNSPLHF.

The rearrangement links TRBV19 to TRBJ1-5, with a weak D call TRBD1 (5 bases). The V gene's germline CDR1 is LNHDA and CDR2 SQIVND (reference sequence). CDR3 length: 15 residues. V was pared by 7 bases and J by 0 bases, with 13 bases between. This CDR3 reads CASTIAQGSNQPQHF. In nucleotides, the CDR3 is TGTGCCAGTACCATTGCCCAGGGTAGCAATCAGCCCCAGCATTTT.

The chain recombines TRBV6-2 or TRBV6-3 with TRBJ1-5; 11 positions match TRBD1. The CDR3 spans 18 residues. The V and J ends lost 4 bases and 0 bases, in that order; junction bases with no gene match: 8. Germline V gene lookup returns CDR1 MNHEY and CDR2 SVGEGT. The CDR3 coding sequence is TGTGCCAGCAGTTGGACAGGGACAGGGGGATATAGCAATCAGCCCCAGCATTTT. As protein: CASSWTGTGGYSNQPQHF.

In its sample, this clonotype was seen a few times. This rearrangement joins TRBV5-6 to TRBJ1-2; TRBD1 aligns across 11 bases. Germline CDR1 and CDR2: SGHDT and YYEEEE. V lost 3 bases to trimming and J lost 6 bases; unmatched junction nucleotides: 10. This CDR3 region has 16 residues. CDR3 nucleotides: TGTGCCAGCAGCTCAGTAGGGACAGGGGGTGTGAATGGCTACACCTTC. Amino acid sequence: CASSSVGTGGVNGYTF. Looking up the rest from reference TRBV5-6 and TRBJ1-2 gives the full variable domain: DAGVTQSPTHLIKTRGQQVTLRCSPKSGHDTVSWYQQALGQGPQFIFQYYEEEERQRGNFPDRFSGHQFPNYSSELNVNALLLGDSALYLCASSSVGTGGVNGYTFGSGTRLTVV.

Concerning this clonotype: Being one base from a much bigger clone, this may be a read error. The chain couples TRBV6-5 to TRBJ2-1; 9 bases are a match to TRBD1. CDR1 and CDR2 (germline): MNHEY, SVGAGI. The CDR3 sequence is 19 residues long. The CDR3 sequence is CASTYGTPPRQGDQGEQFF. The CDR3 nucleotides are TGTGCCAGCACTTACGGGACTCCTCCCCGACAGGGGGATCAGGGTGAGCAGTTCTTC.

V usage is TRBV5-6 and J usage is TRBJ2-3; 13 positions agree with TRBD2. V gave up 4 bases and J gave up 0 bases; unmatched junction bases: 11. The CDR3 has 19 residues. Per the germline V gene, CDR1 is SGHDT and CDR2 is YYEEEE. The CDR3 loop reads CASSLGTGLAGKSTDTQYF. CDR3 nucleotide sequence: TGTGCCAGCAGCCTCGGGACGGGACTAGCGGGGAAAAGCACAGATACGCAGTATTTT.

This clonotype was counted between two and nine times. The rearrangement links TRBV10-3 to TRBJ2-3; 10 bases match TRBD2. This CDR3 spans 19 amino acids. With V trimmed by 2 bases and J by 2 bases, 13 bases remained unmatched. Germline lookup yields CDR1 ENHRY and CDR2 SYGVKD. The DNA for the CDR3 is TGTGCCATCAGTGAGCCGAAGGGTCGGACTAGCGGCTACACAGATACGCAGTATTTT. It encodes CAISEPKGRTSGYTDTQYF.

This chain links TRBV6-6 with TRBJ2-7; D is unresolved. Looked up from germline, CDR1 is MNHNY and CDR2 is SVGAGI (reference sequence). The V gene lost 0 bases and the J gene lost 1 base, with 7 bases spanning the gap. The length of the CDR3 is 14 residues. For the CDR3, the DNA is TGTGCCAGCAGTTACTCGCCCGAGTCCTACGAGCAGTACTTC. Translation gives CASSYSPESYEQYF.

To note about this clonotype: Possible read error: a much larger clone is one base away. J is TRBJ2-3 and V is TRBV5-4; D is possibly TRBD2 (6 bases). Between the trimmed V and J ends, which lost 4 bases and 2 bases, there was a span of 17 bases. The CDR3 spans 16 residues. Germline CDR1 and CDR2: SGHNT and YYREEE (reference sequence). CDR3 nucleotides: TGTGCCAGCAGCCCTCCGGAGGGACCTAACACAGATACGCAGTATTTT. It specifies CASSPPEGPNTDTQYF.

This clonotype came up a few times. This chain joins TRBV6-4 and TRBJ2-3; 7 bases agree with TRBD1. The CDR3 has 15 residues. V lost 3 bases to trimming and J lost 5 bases; unmatched junction nucleotides: 8. Germline V gene lookup returns CDR1 MRHNA and CDR2 SNTAGT. In nucleotides, the CDR3 is TGTGCCAGCAGTGAAAGCACAGGGGCGGGAGATACGCAGTATTTT. Amino acids: CASSESTGAGDTQYF.

This clonotype is labeled medium-sized. V and J are TRBV6-5 and TRBJ2-3; D tentatively reads TRBD1 or TRBD2 (5 bases each). Germline assignment: CDR1 MNHEY and CDR2 SVGAGI. V lost 8 bases to trimming and J lost 1 base, with 13 bases between them. CDR3 length: 14 residues. CDR3 DNA sequence: TGTGCCAGCGGATCTAGGGGAGGCACAGATACGCAGTATTTT. The encoded protein is CASGSRGGTDTQYF.

The gene calls are TRBV27 and TRBJ1-3; TRBD1 might be the D (6 bases). Deletions cut 8 bases from V and 3 bases from J, with 17 bases between. The CDR3 sequence is 15 residues long. Germline assignment: CDR1 MNHEY and CDR2 SMNVEV (reference sequence). CDR3 residues: CASRRLGAVGNTIYF. CDR3 nucleotides: TGTGCCAGCCGCCGTCTGGGGGCAGTTGGAAACACCATATATTTT.

This rearrangement joins TRBV11-1 to TRBJ2-1; a weak D match, TRBD2 (5 bases). The germline V and J ends were trimmed by 10 bases and 5 bases, with 18 bases remaining between them. Germline V gives CDR1 SGHAT, CDR2 FQDESV (reference sequence). The CDR3 covers 14 residues. In DNA, the CDR3 is TGTGCCACCGCGGGTGTGCCAGGAGACAATGAGCAGTTCTTC. Amino acid sequence: CATAGVPGDNEQFF.

Within the sample, this clonotype is large (0.1 to 1%). V and J are TRBV29-1 and TRBJ2-3; a weak D match, TRBD1 (6 bases). The CDR3 covers 12 residues. Trimming cost V 3 bases and J 6 bases, with 10 bases left between them. CDR1 is SQVTM and CDR2 is ANQGSEA in the germline V gene. For the CDR3, the DNA is TGCAGCGTTGAGGGGGCAGACGATACGCAGTATTTT. Residues: CSVEGADDTQYF.

The rearrangement links TRBV7-2 to TRBJ2-5; D is uncertain. V was pared by 4 bases and J by 0 bases, with 0 bases between. The CDR3 totals 11 residues. CDR1 SGHTA and CDR2 FQGNSA come from the germline V gene. As DNA, the CDR3 is TGTGCCAGCAGCTACCAAGAGACCCAGTACTTC. Encoded protein: CASSYQETQYF.

The rearrangement links TRBV5-1 to TRBJ2-3; 8 bases fit TRBD2. The CDR3 runs to 16 residues. J was trimmed by 3 bases and V by 0 bases; bases with no gene match: 6. CDR1 SGHRS and CDR2 YFSETQ come from the germline V gene. CDR3 in amino acids: CASSLVAGGQTDTQYF. In DNA, the CDR3 is TGCGCCAGCAGCTTGGTGGCGGGGGGTCAGACAGATACGCAGTATTTT.

This clonotype has only a few counts. For the CDR3, the DNA is TGTGCCATCAGCCCAGGGGCCGGAGGCGGGGCCAACGTCCTGACTTTC. Translation: CAISPGAGGGANVLTF. The chain joins TRBV10-3 to TRBJ2-6; perhaps TRBD1 as D (6 bases). The length of the CDR3 is 16 residues. Per the germline V gene, CDR1 is ENHRY and CDR2 is SYGVKD. V lost 6 bases, J lost 4 bases, and 16 bases lay in between.

The chain employs TRBV27 and TRBJ1-1; weak D call: TRBD1 (5 bases). The V gene's germline CDR1 is MNHEY and CDR2 SMNVEV (reference sequence). V dropped 8 bases and J dropped 2 bases, with 27 bases sitting between them. This CDR3 comprises 18 residues. Written as DNA, the CDR3 is TGTGCCAGCCGTAGAAAGGCCTTCAGGGAGACGGGTAACACTGAAGCTTTCTTT. Its translation is CASRRKAFRETGNTEAFF.

A remark on this clonotype: A much larger clone differs by one base, so this may be a read error. This chain uses TRBV6-5 with TRBJ2-5; no clear D gene. CDR1 and CDR2 from the germline V gene are MNHEY and SVGAGI. The CDR3 is 13 amino acids. The CDR3 reads CSSSRDPQETQYF. The CDR3 DNA follows: TGTTCCAGCAGTCGTGACCCTCAAGAGACCCAGTACTTC.

V gene TRBV6-1 combines with J gene TRBJ2-7; D ambiguous. V lost 2 bases and J 4 bases, leaving 6 bases between the germline ends. The germline V gene has CDR1 MNHNS and CDR2 SASEGT. CDR3 length: 12 residues. CDR3 DNA: TGTGCCAGCAGTGAATCCCGGTACGAGCAGTACGTC. Residues: CASSESRYEQYV.

In its sample, this clonotype was seen once. This CDR3 reads CAISAPGAGEQYF. CDR3 coding DNA: TGTGCCATCAGCGCCCCGGGGGCCGGCGAGCAGTACTTC. The rearrangement uses TRBV10-3 and TRBJ2-7, with D perhaps given as TRBD1 or TRBD2 (6 bases each). This CDR3 has 13 residues. Trimming took off 6 bases at V and 6 bases at J, with 15 bases between the two ends. Germline V gene lookup returns CDR1 ENHRY and CDR2 SYGVKD.

The CDR3 here is CASSFVGTGNTIYF. DNA of the CDR3: TGTGCCAGCAGTTTCGTGGGGACTGGAAACACCATATATTTT. This rearrangement joins TRBV12-3 or TRBV12-4 to TRBJ1-3, with D hard to call. There are 14 residues in the CDR3. The V and J ends lost 3 bases and 2 bases respectively, with 8 bases between them.

This clonotype was detected a few times. The chain links TRBV12-3 or TRBV12-4 to TRBJ2-5; 9 bases match TRBD1. This CDR3 region has 18 residues. The ends lost 3 bases at V and 7 bases at J; junction bases unmatched: 18. The CDR3 protein is CASSFQLSGQGSYATQYF. CDR3 DNA: TGTGCCAGCAGTTTTCAGTTATCGGGACAGGGTTCGTATGCGACCCAGTACTTC.

The chain couples TRBV27 to TRBJ2-5; TRBD2 is a possible D gene (5 bases). CDR1 is MNHEY and CDR2 is SMNVEV in the germline V gene (reference sequence). The CDR3 runs to 14 residues. V was cut by 1 base and J by 2 bases, with 8 bases left in between. The CDR3 loop is CASSLWAGQETQYF. The CDR3 bases are TGTGCCAGCAGTTTATGGGCGGGTCAAGAGACCCAGTACTTC.

V usage is TRBV5-1 and J usage is TRBJ2-3, with D perhaps given as TRBD1 or TRBD2 (6 bases each). V lost 6 bases and J lost 4, with 15 bases in between. The CDR3 extends over 14 amino acids. The germline gives CDR1 SGHRS, CDR2 YFSETQ. The CDR3 DNA reads as TGCGCCAGCAAAGGTGGGGGGCTCTCAGATACGCAGTATTTT. This codes for CASKGGGLSDTQYF.